This TCR beta chain was recovered during a study of identical twins. This clonotype was counted between two and nine times. Germline CDR1 reads SQVTM; CDR2 reads ANQGSEA. V was clipped by 4 bases and J by 4 bases; unmatched bases: 15. The CDR3 has 16 residues. Unique molecular identifiers were present on the cDNA, which also gained a universal primer site by template switching. One entry per CDR3 protein results from TCRdb running MiXCR on the 5' RACE reads. The sample comprises 200,000 to 250,000 distinct CDR3 sequences, about 7.5% of which are singletons, and 1.9% rests with the top ten. These data also featured in a second study, about yellow fever vaccine responses in identical twins.

The receptor comes from a woman aged 18 to 35 in good health. The sequencing input was memory (CD45RO+) T cells sorted from blood. The rearrangement uses TRBV29-1 and TRBJ1-2; 7 bases match TRBD1. CDR3 in DNA: TGCAGCGTTGTGACAGGGCCATCTCCAACTCGCTATGGCTACACCTTC. This gives the protein CSVVTGPSPTRYGYTF.